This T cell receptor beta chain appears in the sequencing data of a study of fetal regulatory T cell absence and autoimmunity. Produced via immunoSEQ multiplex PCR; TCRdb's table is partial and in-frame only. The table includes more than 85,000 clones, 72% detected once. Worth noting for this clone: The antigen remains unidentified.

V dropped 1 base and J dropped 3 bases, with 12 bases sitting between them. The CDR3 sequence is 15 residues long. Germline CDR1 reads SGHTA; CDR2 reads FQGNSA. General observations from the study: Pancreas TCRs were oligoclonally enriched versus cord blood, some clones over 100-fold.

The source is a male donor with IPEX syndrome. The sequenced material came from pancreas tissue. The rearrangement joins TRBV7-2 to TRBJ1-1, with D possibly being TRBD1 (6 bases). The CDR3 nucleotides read TGTGCCAGCAGCTTAGTGGGGGGGGGCCACACTGAAGCTTTCTTT. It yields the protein CASSLVGGGHTEAFF.